A single sample is the source of the 23 T cell receptor beta chains below, sequenced in a study of T cell changes during pregnancy in multiple sclerosis (dated by TCRdb to about 2019). The protocol used for the library was the immunoSEQ multiplex PCR assay. TCRdb carries this immuneACCESS record with in-frame sequences only. Its versions omit some clonotypes, under half of them owing to an unresolved V gene in the studies checked, with the rest unexplained. The sample table contains about 64,000 clones; only one count was recorded for roughly 93% of them. Approximately 1.3% of the sample belongs to the ten largest clones. The specimen comprised peripheral blood, sampled in the second trimester of pregnancy. Receptor source: a female donor with multiple sclerosis, enrolled in a pregnancy study.

The gene calls are TRBV30 and TRBJ2-7, with 7 bases fitting TRBD2. Germline CDR1 reads GTSNPN; CDR2 reads SVGIG (reference sequence). V lost 3 bases to trimming and J lost 0 bases; unmatched junction nucleotides: 5. This CDR3 is 14 amino acids long. The CDR3 region is CAWRKAGSSYEQYF. The DNA of the CDR3 is TGTGCCTGGAGGAAAGCGGGGAGCTCCTACGAGCAGTACTTC.

The chain recombines TRBV7-2 with TRBJ1-2, with D perhaps matching TRBD1 (5 bases). Germline assignment: CDR1 SGHTA and CDR2 FQGNSA. V was pared by 4 bases and J by 6 bases, with 18 bases between. CDR3 length: 15 amino acids. The DNA of the CDR3 is TGTGCCAGCAGCTCCCTCAGTTCCTGGGGGGATGGCTACACCTTC. Amino acids: CASSSLSSWGDGYTF. The full variable domain, its missing parts supplied by reference TRBV7-2 and TRBJ1-2, is GAGVSQSPSNKVTEKGKDVELRCDPISGHTALYWYRQSLGQGLEFLIYFQGNSAPDKSGLPSDRFSAERTGGSVSTLTIQRTQQEDSAVYLCASSSLSSWGDGYTFGSGTRLTVV.

The rearrangement uses TRBV7-6 and TRBJ2-2, with 9 bases lining up with TRBD2. The CDR3 sequence is 16 residues long. Germline lookup yields CDR1 SGHVS and CDR2 FNYEAQ. Trimming at V came to 5 bases and at J to 3 bases, leaving 7 bases not matched to a gene. The CDR3 is CASSAAGGLDTGELFF. CDR3 coding DNA: TGTGCCAGCAGCGCCGCGGGGGGGCTGGACACCGGGGAGCTGTTTTTT.

The V call is TRBV6-6, the J call TRBJ2-7; possibly TRBD1 for D (5 bases). V lost 2 bases and J 1 base, leaving 15 bases between the germline ends. The V gene's germline CDR1 is MNHNY and CDR2 SVGAGI (reference sequence). This CDR3 is 16 amino acids long. The chain's CDR3 is CASSYAQGGFSYEQYF. The CDR3 DNA sequence: TGTGCCAGCAGTTACGCCCAGGGCGGTTTTTCCTACGAGCAGTACTTC.

The V call is TRBV5-4, the J call TRBJ1-2; the match to TRBD1 covers 7 bases. This CDR3 spans 15 amino acids. V shed 4 bases, J shed 4 bases, and the junction held 10 bases outside the gene matches. CDR1 and CDR2 (germline): SGHNT, YYREEE (reference sequence). CDR3 residues: CASSTGTVSSYGYTF. The CDR3 coding sequence is TGTGCCAGCAGCACCGGGACAGTGAGTAGCTATGGCTACACCTTC.

This rearrangement joins TRBV9 to TRBJ2-3; D not certain. CDR1 is SGDLS, CDR2 YYNGEE, per germline. This CDR3 is built from 13 residues. Trimming took 3 bases from V and 6 from J, leaving 11 bases between them. CDR3 in amino acids: CASSEHPRDTQYF. CDR3 in DNA: TGTGCCAGCAGCGAGCACCCCCGGGATACGCAGTATTTT. The full variable domain, in which reference TRBV9 and TRBJ2-3 provide the parts outside the CDR3, is DSGVTQTPKHLITATGQRVTLRCSPRSGDLSVYWYQQSLDQGLQFLIQYYNGEERAKGNILERFSAQQFPDLHSELNLSSLELGDSALYFCASSEHPRDTQYFGPGTRLTVL.

This chain links TRBV6-1 with TRBJ2-7; D is unclear. Germline CDR1 is MNHNS and CDR2 is SASEGT. Trimming took 8 bases from V and 0 from J, leaving 5 bases between them. This CDR3 has 11 amino acids. The CDR3 sequence: CASGRSYEQYF. The CDR3 bases are TGTGCCAGCGGCCGCTCCTACGAGCAGTACTTC.

The chain carries TRBV5-1 and TRBJ2-5; D call uncertain. V was pared by 0 bases and J by 5 bases, with 11 bases between. This CDR3 comprises 14 residues. Germline V gene data show CDR1 as SGHRS and CDR2 as YFSETQ. CDR3 DNA sequence: TGCGCCAGCAGCTTGGCCTCGTACGGGGAGACCCAGTACTTC. Translation: CASSLASYGETQYF.

This chain joins TRBV13 and TRBJ1-2, with no clear D. CDR1 is PRHDT and CDR2 is FYEKMQ in the germline V gene (reference sequence). Trimming pared 2 bases from V and 8 bases from J, leaving 12 bases between. This CDR3 has 13 residues. The CDR3 protein is CASSLLRGGGYTF. As DNA, the CDR3 is TGTGCCAGCAGCTTACTGCGGGGAGGAGGCTACACCTTC.

This clone was observed a single time. The rearrangement uses TRBV4-1 and TRBJ1-2, with D uncertain. CDR3 length: 14 residues. The V and J ends lost 1 base and 6 bases respectively, with 12 bases between them. Germline V gene lookup returns CDR1 MGHRA and CDR2 YSYEKL. The CDR3 DNA reads TGCGCCAGCAGCCAAGTATTTCGAACGGATGGCTACACCTTC. It translates to CASSQVFRTDGYTF.

The V gene is TRBV30, the J gene TRBJ1-5; D is ambiguous. The CDR3 spans 13 residues. Trimming took off 0 bases at V and 7 bases at J, with 10 bases between the two ends. Looked up from germline, CDR1 is GTSNPN and CDR2 is SVGIG (reference sequence). The DNA of the CDR3 is TGTGCCTGGAGTGTACGGCGAGGGCAGCCCCAGCATTTT. This codes for CAWSVRRGQPQHF. The full variable domain, completed using reference TRBV30 and TRBJ1-5, is SQTIHQWPATLVQPVGSPLSLECTVEGTSNPNLYWYRQAAGRGLQLLFYSVGIGQISSEVPQNLSASRPQDRQFILSSKKLLLSDSGFYLCAWSVRRGQPQHFGDGTRLSIL.

The chain is built from TRBV5-6 and TRBJ1-2; 12 nucleotides line up with TRBD1. This CDR3 has 14 residues. CDR1 and CDR2 (germline): SGHDT, YYEEEE. V gave up 4 bases and J gave up 8 bases; unmatched junction bases: 6. CDR3 coding DNA: TGTGCCAGCAGCCCGGGACAGGGGGCTTGGGGCTACACCTTC. It is translated as CASSPGQGAWGYTF.

The chain is built from TRBV2 and TRBJ2-5, with D unresolved. CDR3 length: 14 residues. Trimming cost V 0 bases and J 5 bases, with 10 bases left between them. CDR1 is SNHLY, CDR2 FYNNEI, per germline. The CDR3 DNA reads as TGTGCCAGCAGTGAAGCGCGTGGAGTCGAGACCCAGTACTTC. This translates into CASSEARGVETQYF.

The V gene is TRBV28, the J gene TRBJ1-2; TRBD1 matches 7 bases. From germline, CDR1 is MDHEN and CDR2 SYDVKM. There are 15 residues in the CDR3. V lost 5 bases to trimming and J lost 0 bases; unmatched junction nucleotides: 6. In DNA form, the CDR3 reads TGTGCCAGCAGTCCGGACAGGCCGTCTAACTATGGCTACACCTTC. Translating gives CASSPDRPSNYGYTF.

The chain uses TRBV25-1 and TRBJ1-5; no firm D call. Germline V lookup: CDR1 MGHDK, CDR2 SYGVNS. V lost 2 bases and J 4 bases, leaving 6 bases between the germline ends. The CDR3 totals 13 residues. The CDR3 is CASSERENQPQHF. The CDR3 region has the DNA TGTGCCAGCAGTGAACGGGAAAATCAGCCCCAGCATTTT.

This clone has a handful of counts. The chain is built from TRBV4-1 and TRBJ2-2; 9 bases align to TRBD2. J lost 7 bases, V lost 1 base, and 16 bases had no gene match. The CDR3 loop spans 19 amino acids. Germline V lookup: CDR1 MGHRA, CDR2 YSYEKL. The CDR3 sequence: CASSQGPLAGGPSGGELFF. The CDR3 DNA follows: TGCGCCAGCAGCCAAGGACCTCTTGCGGGGGGGCCTAGTGGCGGGGAGCTGTTTTTT.

The V and J genes are TRBV5-4 and TRBJ2-1, with TRBD1 identical over 8 bases. Per the germline V gene, CDR1 is SGHNT and CDR2 is YYREEE (reference sequence). With V trimmed by 3 bases and J by 3 bases, 5 bases remained unmatched. There are 15 residues in the CDR3. The CDR3 DNA follows: TGTGCCAGCAGCTCAGGACAGGGAAACTACAATGAGCAGTTCTTC. This sequence encodes CASSSGQGNYNEQFF.

The J gene is TRBJ1-3, the V gene TRBV27, with D possibly TRBD1 on 6 matching bases. CDR1 and CDR2 from the germline V gene are MNHEY and SMNVEV (reference sequence). Trimming removed 8 bases from V and 4 bases from J, with 24 bases in between. The CDR3 length is 17 residues. The CDR3 is CASRAVGGAPGGNTIYF. DNA of the CDR3: TGTGCCAGCCGTGCAGTCGGGGGGGCGCCGGGGGGAAACACCATATATTTT.

This chain uses TRBV5-4 with TRBJ1-1, with 7 positions matching TRBD1. In germline, CDR1 is SGHNT, CDR2 YYREEE (reference sequence). CDR3 size: 15 residues. The trim removed 2 bases at V and 1 base at J, leaving 5 bases unmatched. The DNA for the CDR3 is TGTGCCAGCAGCTTATTTACAGGGGCGAACACTGAAGCTTTCTTT. Translation gives CASSLFTGANTEAFF.

This sequence joins TRBV29-1 and TRBJ2-3, with 9 bases matching TRBD1. The CDR3 is 14 residues long. The junction had 6 bases not matched to a gene; V was cut back by 4 bases and J by 4 bases. In germline, CDR1 is SQVTM, CDR2 ANQGSEA. The CDR3: CSVGGGQGSDTQYF. Written as DNA, the CDR3 is TGCAGCGTTGGGGGGGGACAGGGCTCAGATACGCAGTATTTT.

This chain joins TRBV5-1 and TRBJ1-2, with D maybe TRBD1 (6 bases). The CDR3 is 15 residues long. Trimming took 0 bases from V and 6 from J, leaving 15 bases between them. The germline V gene encodes CDR1 SGHRS and CDR2 YFSETQ. Here the CDR3 reads CASSLEGRGWNGYTF. The DNA for the CDR3 is TGCGCCAGCAGCTTGGAAGGGAGGGGGTGGAATGGCTACACCTTC.

This chain joins TRBV4-1 and TRBJ2-7, with D possibly being TRBD1 (5 bases). Trimming pared 0 bases from V and 3 bases from J, leaving 15 bases between. The CDR3 is 16 amino acids. Germline loops: CDR1 MGHRA, CDR2 YSYEKL. The CDR3 DNA sequence: TGCGCCAGCAGCCAAGATTCCAGGGTAGGAAGCTACGAGCAGTACTTC. It codes for CASSQDSRVGSYEQYF.

CDR3: CASSAIGGSSYNEQFF. The CDR3 nucleotides read TGTGCCAGCAGCGCCATCGGGGGGAGCTCCTACAATGAGCAGTTCTTC. V gene TRBV7-9 combines with J gene TRBJ2-1, with 7 bases matching TRBD2. The germline V gene has CDR1 SEHNR and CDR2 FQNEAQ (reference sequence). The trim removed 5 bases at V and 0 bases at J, leaving 7 bases unmatched. This CDR3 is built from 16 residues.